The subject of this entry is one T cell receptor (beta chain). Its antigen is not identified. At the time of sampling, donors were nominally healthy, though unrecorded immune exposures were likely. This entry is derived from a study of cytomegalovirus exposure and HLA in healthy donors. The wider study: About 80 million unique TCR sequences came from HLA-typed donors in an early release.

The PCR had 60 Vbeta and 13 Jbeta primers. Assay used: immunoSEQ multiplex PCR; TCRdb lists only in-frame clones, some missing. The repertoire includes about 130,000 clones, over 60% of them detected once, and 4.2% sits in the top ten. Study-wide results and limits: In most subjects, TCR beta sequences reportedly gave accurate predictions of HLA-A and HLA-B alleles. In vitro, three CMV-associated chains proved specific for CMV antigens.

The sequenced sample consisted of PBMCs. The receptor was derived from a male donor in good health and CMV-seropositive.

This CDR3 reads CASSQKTGGQETQYF. In DNA form, the CDR3 reads TGTGCCAGCAGCCAAAAGACAGGGGGCCAAGAGACCCAGTACTTC. The genes are TRBV14 and TRBJ2-5; 9 bases are shared with TRBD1. V lost 2 bases, J lost 1 base, and 2 bases stayed unmatched. The CDR3 is 15 amino acids. Germline CDR1 and CDR2: SGHDN and FVKESK.